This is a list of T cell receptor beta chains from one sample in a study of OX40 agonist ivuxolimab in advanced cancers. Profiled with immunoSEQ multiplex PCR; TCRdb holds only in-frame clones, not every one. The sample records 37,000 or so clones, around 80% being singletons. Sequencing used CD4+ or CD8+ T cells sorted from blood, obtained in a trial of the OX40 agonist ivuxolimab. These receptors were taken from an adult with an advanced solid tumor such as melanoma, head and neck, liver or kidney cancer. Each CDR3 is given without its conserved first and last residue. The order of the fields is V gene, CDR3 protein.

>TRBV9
ASSLDRPGNSPLH
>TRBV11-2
ASGDGGLGVYEQY
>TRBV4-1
ASSQDGGNYNEQF
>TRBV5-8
ASSLGAGGYFSNQPQH
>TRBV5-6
ASSLGLAGGTDTQY
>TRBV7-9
ASSSAADRAVYEQY
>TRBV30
AWSLGTSGSINEQF
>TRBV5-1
ASSWTGKQNIQY
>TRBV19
ASSIEGGTGANVLT
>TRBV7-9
ASRSRTSGVQETQY